This T cell receptor beta chain was identified in a study of Ad26.COV2.S vaccination and SARS-CoV-2 variants (dated by TCRdb to 2020 to 2022). As for the study more broadly: Donors in the vaccine arm were drawn from COV1001, a phase I-IIa trial of Ad26.COV2.S in healthy adults that was multicentre, randomized, double-blind and placebo-controlled. Ad26.COV2.S was given intramuscularly at 5x10^10 or 1x10^11 viral particles, as a single shot or as two shots 56 days apart. The TCR-sequenced set comprised around 30 samples: roughly 19 Ad26.COV2.S vaccine recipients, 5 placebo recipients and 8 SARS-CoV-2 convalescent individuals. Blinding of investigators to trial group allocation was maintained during experiments and outcome assessment. Trial participants were randomized into five groups of five, in which low-dose or high-dose Ad26.COV2.S was given once or twice, or placebo was given on both occasions. Sequencing of the TCRbeta repertoire served to evaluate the specificity and breadth of SARS-CoV-2-reactive T cell receptors following Ad26.COV2.S vaccination.

TCRbeta CDR3 regions were sequenced with the immunoSEQ Assay. After extraction, genomic DNA underwent amplification by bias-controlled multiplex PCR, followed by high-throughput sequencing. The source study handled its data this way. To quantify the absolute abundance of each unique TCRbeta CDR3 region, sequences were collapsed and filtered. T cell fraction was estimated by normalizing TCRbeta template counts to usable DNA, with usable DNA measured through amplification of reference genes found in all nucleated cells. Repertoire TCRs were annotated as SARS-CoV-2-specific by exact matching of V gene, CDR3 amino acid sequence and J gene to a known reactive TCR set. The reference SARS-CoV-2 TCR set came from MIRA and was filtered for enrichment in COVID-19-positive ImmuneCODE repertoires, removing public or cross-reactive TCRs. Using the MIRA antigens, annotated TCRs were further analysed by specific ORF or by position within an ORF. Breadth was defined as annotated unique rearrangements over total unique productive rearrangements; depth was the summed frequency of those rearrangements. TCR breadth was compared between groups using two-sided Wilcoxon rank-sum tests. This is the immuneACCESS table as TCRdb keeps it, with only in-frame sequences that have V and J called. A part of the clones is gone; compared with another copy, unresolved V genes explain less than half, and the rest is unexplained. That table is the source of V, J and clone size, and D and trimming were worked out from the DNA. Present in this sample are roughly 330,000 clones, approximately 87% of which were seen just once. The top ten clonotypes cover approximately 5% of the sample.

What the authors observed across the whole study: Vaccine and placebo recipients had comparable non-spike TCR breadth, which fits with the vaccine containing only spike. Spike-specific TCR breadth was higher in Ad26.COV2.S recipients than in placebo recipients (P = 0.0014). After vaccination, spike-specific CD8+ and CD4+ T cell responses were reported to show substantial breadth. The study was not powered to compare responses between vaccine doses or regimens. It was noted by the authors that total T cell responses may have been underestimated by the TCR breadth and depth analyses.

As for this clone: Its antigen is not yet known. Nothing much larger sits one base from this clone, and base qualities are not available.

The treatment or condition label here, explained by the study, means: around 19 received Ad26.COV2.S at low or high dose, single or two shots; 5 received placebo; per-sample allocation not given. For vaccine and placebo recipients, repertoires were sequenced using samples collected on day 63 after the first injection. In Cohort 1b, 25 or so adults aged 18-55 years were enrolled at a single site in Boston, USA, between 29 July and 7 August 2020. Ad26.COV2.S was a replication-incompetent adenovirus type 26 vector that expressed a prefusion-stabilized SARS-CoV-2 spike protein derived from the original Wuhan strain. This receptor was taken from a person between 18 and 65 years old who received the Ad26.COV2.S COVID-19 vaccine or a placebo. The source material was peripheral blood, sampled in a trial of Ad26.COV2.S vaccine versus placebo.

The DNA reads as follows: TGTGCCAGTAGTATACTAGCTTGGAATGAGCAGTTCTTC. This yields the protein CASSILAWNEQFF. The chain links TRBV19 with TRBJ2-1, with TRBD2 perhaps the D gene, on 5 matching bases. The germline V gene (reference sequence) gives CDR1 as LNHDA and CDR2 as SQIVND. The CDR3 runs 13 amino acids, cysteine and phenylalanine included. CDR3 DNA is the only sequence kept; it has 39 bases, read in frame from the first base. Trimming takes 2 bases from V and 7 bases from J, and the germline ends sit 9 bases apart.